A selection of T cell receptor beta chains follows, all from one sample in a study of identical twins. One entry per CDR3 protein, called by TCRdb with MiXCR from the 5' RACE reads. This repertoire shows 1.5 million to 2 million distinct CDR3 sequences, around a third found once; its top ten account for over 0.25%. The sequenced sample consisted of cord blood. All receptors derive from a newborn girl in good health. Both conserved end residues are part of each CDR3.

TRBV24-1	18	CATSGATGKASSYNEQFF
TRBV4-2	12	CASSQERAPQYF
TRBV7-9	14	CAVGGGNSNYGYTF
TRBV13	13	CASRGDSANEQFF
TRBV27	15	CASSFAGGSYNEQFF
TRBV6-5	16	CASRDRQGPAGQPQHF
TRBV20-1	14	CSARGDRGGFTQHF
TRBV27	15	CASSFGGLAAYEQYF
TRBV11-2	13	CASSLDWVDTQYF
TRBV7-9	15	CASSPDRPANYGYTF
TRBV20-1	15	CSATRTGEGNYGYTF
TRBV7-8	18	CASSLDRGGGRTYNEQFF
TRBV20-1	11	CSARGVDEQYF